This T cell receptor (beta chain) comes out of a study of cytomegalovirus exposure and HLA in healthy donors. Study in general: From HLA-typed donors, an early data release held tens of millions of unique TCRs.

CDR3 size: 15 residues. V lost 5 bases to trimming and J lost 2 bases; unmatched junction nucleotides: 6. The germline CDR1 and CDR2 sequences are MNHEY and SVGAGI. Concerning this clone: Its antigen is currently unknown.

60 Vbeta and 13 Jbeta primers were used in PCR. The protocol was immunoSEQ multiplex PCR, while the TCRdb copy is restricted to in-frame clones and leaves out a portion. This table holds over 150,000 clones, 75% found once. General study results and limits: Association of 16,951 TCR beta sequences with HLA alleles was found at 0.05 false discovery rate in a later analysis. Most TCR sequences showed up rarely, but some public TCRs showed up in many donors. Among the CMV-associated chains, a few were confirmed in vitro as specific for CMV antigens.

What was sequenced was PBMCs. The chain has TRBV6-5 and TRBJ2-7, with 10 bases identical to TRBD2. This sequence was found in a male donor in good health and CMV-seronegative. In nucleotides, the CDR3 is TGTGCCAGCAGTCAAGGACTAGCGGCGACCTACGAGCAGTACTTC. Encoded protein: CASSQGLAATYEQYF.